The clone carrying this T cell receptor (beta chain) appeared a single time. Antigen specificity is unknown. The data were taken from a study of siplizumab effects on memory and regulatory T cells. Notes on the study in general: Naive T cells were seen as more diverse than memory cells and as major alloresponse contributors.

The protocol was immunoSEQ multiplex PCR, while the TCRdb copy is restricted to in-frame clones and leaves out a portion. Of about 82,000 clones listed, 87% are singletons. This TCR was recovered from a human donor in good health. Sequencing used Tregs sorted from blood.

The CDR3 DNA follows: TGTGCCAGTAGTGCCTCTTCGGTTAAAGAGACCCAGTACTTC. Its translation is CASSASSVKETQYF. The chain recombines TRBV19 with TRBJ2-5; D unclear. V was pared by 5 bases and J by 3 bases, with 13 bases between. The CDR3 is 14 amino acids. Germline CDR1 is LNHDA and CDR2 is SQIVND (reference sequence).